This section outlines one TCR beta chain sequence together with its context. Its specificity is unknown. Trimming pared 5 bases from V and 11 bases from J, leaving 11 bases between. The length of the CDR3 is 11 residues. The germline V gene encodes CDR1 KGHSH and CDR2 LQKENI. cDNA molecules, individually, were tagged with unique molecular identifiers. TCRdb reanalysed the 5' RACE reads using MiXCR and keeps one entry per CDR3 protein. There are about 64,000 distinct CDR3 sequences in the sample; around 13% occur only once, and around 4.3% lies in the top ten. This record belongs to a study of early T cells in non-severe SARS-CoV-2 infection. Study in general: The authors sequenced bulk RNA from unsorted whole blood, leaving chains unpaired.

Overall study findings and caveats: There was a bias toward anti-spike CD8 responses in VDJdb matching, which missed private and CD4 specificities.

The origin of this receptor is an adult who was a healthcare worker with PCR-confirmed SARS-CoV-2 infection or an uninfected control (not recorded which). The sample comprised whole blood. This chain links TRBV18 with TRBJ2-3; D is possibly TRBD1 or TRBD2 (6 bases each). CDR3 nucleotides: TGTGCCAGCTCAAGGGGGGACCAGCAGTATTTT. Its protein product is CASSRGDQQYF. Full variable domain (rest looked up from reference TRBV18 and TRBJ2-3): NAGVMQNPRHLVRRRGQEARLRCSPMKGHSHVYWYRQLPEEGLKFMVYLQKENIIDESGMPKERFSAEFPKEGPSILRIQQVVRGDSAAYFCASSRGDQQYFGPGTRLTVL.